The next 23 T cell receptor beta chains were all read from a single sample in a study of T cell changes during pregnancy in multiple sclerosis. Assay: immunoSEQ multiplex PCR; the TCRdb copy retains only in-frame clones and omits some. The data contain around 50,000 clones, around 90% of them singletons. Specimen: CD4+ T cells from peripheral blood mononuclear cells, collected in the third trimester of pregnancy. All receptors derive from a female donor with multiple sclerosis, enrolled in a pregnancy study.

V and J are TRBV5-5 and TRBJ1-2, with 8 positions matching TRBD1. Losses at the gene ends were 4 bases for V and 5 bases for J; bases not matched to a gene: 4. This CDR3 has 13 residues. CDR1 SGHKS and CDR2 YYEKEE come from the germline V gene (reference sequence). The CDR3 DNA reads as TGTGCCAGCAGCCCCGGGACAGGATATGGCTACACCTTC. Its protein product is CASSPGTGYGYTF.

This chain connects TRBV6-5 to TRBJ1-1; D is unresolved. V was cut by 0 bases and J by 1 base, with 6 bases left in between. This CDR3 comprises 14 residues. Germline CDR1 and CDR2: MNHEY and SVGAGI. CDR3 in amino acids: CASSYSSTNTEAFF. CDR3 DNA: TGTGCCAGCAGTTACTCGAGCACGAACACTGAAGCTTTCTTT.

The chain couples TRBV2 to TRBJ1-1; no clear D gene. This CDR3 contains 12 residues. Germline V gene sequence: CDR1 SNHLY, CDR2 FYNNEI. V lost 3 bases and J 6 bases, leaving 8 bases between the germline ends. For the CDR3, the DNA is TGTGCCAGCAGTGAGTTCCCTTCTGAAGCTTTCTTT. Amino acid sequence: CASSEFPSEAFF.

The V gene is TRBV5-8, the J gene TRBJ1-2, with TRBD1 matching over 7 bases. Germline V gives CDR1 SGHTS, CDR2 YDEGEE. The CDR3 contains 15 residues. J was trimmed by 7 bases and V by 4 bases; bases with no gene match: 13. CDR3 protein: CASSPASRGRGGYTF. The CDR3 DNA sequence: TGTGCCAGCAGCCCGGCCAGCAGGGGGAGAGGTGGCTACACCTTC.

The chain carries TRBV7-8 and TRBJ1-6, with D unresolved. The germline CDR1 and CDR2 sequences are SGHVS and FQNEAQ. This CDR3 has 15 amino acids. Trimming left V 1 base short and J 0 bases short, with 4 bases between. The CDR3 coding sequence is TGTGCCAGCAGCTTAGACAGCTCCTATAATTCACCCCTCCACTTT. It encodes CASSLDSSYNSPLHF. Full variable domain (rest looked up from reference TRBV7-8 and TRBJ1-6): GAGVSQSPRYKVAKRGQDVALRCDPISGHVSLFWYQQALGQGPEFLTYFQNEAQLDKSGLPSDRFFAERPEGSVSTLKIQRTQQEDSAVYLCASSLDSSYNSPLHFGNGTRLTVT.

The V call is TRBV19, the J call TRBJ1-6; TRBD1 is a possible D gene (5 bases). This CDR3 has 18 residues. With 5 bases removed from V and 9 bases from J, the gap between germline ends came to 26 bases. The V gene's germline CDR1 is LNHDA and CDR2 SQIVND (reference sequence). CDR3 coding DNA: TGTGCCAGTAGTCCGGTGTCAGGGTACGGCGGCGGTGCTTCACCCCTCCACTTT. Translation: CASSPVSGYGGGASPLHF.

V and J are TRBV5-6 and TRBJ1-1; possibly TRBD1 for D (6 bases). The V and J ends lost 2 bases and 5 bases respectively, with 10 bases between them. The CDR3 is made up of 13 amino acids. Germline values: CDR1 SGHDT, CDR2 YYEEEE. The CDR3 nucleotides read TGTGCCAGCAGCTTACAGGGAATGACTGAAGCTTTCTTT. The encoded protein is CASSLQGMTEAFF.

The rearrangement uses TRBV7-8 and TRBJ1-3; 7 nucleotides line up with TRBD1. Germline assignment: CDR1 SGHVS and CDR2 FQNEAQ. This CDR3 comprises 14 residues. V gave up 5 bases and J gave up 2 bases; unmatched junction bases: 3. The chain's CDR3 is CASSATGAGNTIYF. For the CDR3, the DNA is TGTGCCAGCAGCGCCACAGGGGCTGGAAACACCATATATTTT.

This clone is labeled medium-sized. The chain links TRBV4-1 to TRBJ1-1; TRBD1 matches at 8 bases. CDR3 length equals 14 residues. Germline trimming cut 6 bases from V and 4 bases from J; bases unmatched to any gene: 7. Germline V gene sequence: CDR1 MGHRA, CDR2 YSYEKL. This chain's CDR3 is CASSLTQGGTEAFF. In DNA form, the CDR3 reads TGCGCCAGCAGTCTCACACAGGGGGGCACTGAAGCTTTCTTT.

The CDR3 loop is CASMGQAASPLHF. The DNA of the CDR3 is TGTGCCAGCATGGGACAGGCTGCTTCACCCCTCCACTTT. This chain uses TRBV6-1 with TRBJ1-6, with 8 nucleotides matching TRBD1. V shed 7 bases and J 9 bases; nucleotides not matched to a gene: 5. The CDR3 consists of 13 residues. CDR1 is MNHNS and CDR2 is SASEGT in the germline V gene.

The genes are TRBV5-6 and TRBJ2-1; 7 nucleotides align to TRBD1. Germline trimming cut 0 bases from V and 5 bases from J; bases unmatched to any gene: 14. CDR3 size: 18 residues. CDR1 is SGHDT, CDR2 YYEEEE, per germline. In nucleotides, the CDR3 is TGTGCCAGCAGCTTGGAGACAGGGCCACATACCCTTAACAATGAGCAGTTCTTC. Protein: CASSLETGPHTLNNEQFF.

This chain connects TRBV2 to TRBJ1-1; TRBD1 matches at 7 bases. V lost 6 bases and J lost 1; bases outside the gene matches: 2. Germline values: CDR1 SNHLY, CDR2 FYNNEI. The CDR3 totals 13 residues. The CDR3 here is CASSDRENTEAFF. DNA for the CDR3: TGTGCCAGCAGCGACAGGGAGAACACTGAAGCTTTCTTT.

The rearrangement uses TRBV5-6 and TRBJ2-5; 8 bases are shared with TRBD2. Germline CDR1 reads SGHDT; CDR2 reads YYEEEE. V shed 0 bases, J shed 5 bases, and the junction held 3 bases outside the gene matches. The CDR3 runs 14 residues. DNA for the CDR3: TGTGCCAGCAGCTTGGCGGGGGGGGCGGAGACCCAGTACTTC. As protein: CASSLAGGAETQYF.

To note about this clone: A junction end diverges from the germline sequence, so it may reflect a read error. The chain employs TRBV6-1 and TRBJ1-2; 9 bases are shared with TRBD1. Germline CDR1 and CDR2: MNHNS and SASEGT. CDR3 length equals 16 residues. The CDR3 loop reads CASSGGTGSLNFGYTF. CDR3 in DNA: TGTGCCAGCAGTGGAGGGACAGGGAGTCTTAACTTTGGCTACACCTTC.

The chain uses TRBV5-3 and TRBJ2-1, with no clear D. TRBV5-3 is identified as an open reading frame with a role that is uncertain. V was trimmed by 4 bases and J by 4 bases, leaving 3 bases between them. The length of the CDR3 is 11 residues. CDR3 DNA: TGTGCCAGAAGCCCATACAATGAGCAGTTCTTC. Residues: CARSPYNEQFF.

The chain employs TRBV19 and TRBJ1-2; no reliable D call. The length of the CDR3 is 13 residues. Germline CDR1 and CDR2: LNHDA and SQIVND (reference sequence). V was cut by 3 bases and J by 3 bases, with 8 bases left in between. The CDR3 spells CASSISSYYGYTF. The CDR3 nucleotides are TGTGCCAGTAGTATTTCGAGCTACTATGGCTACACCTTC. The full variable domain, in which reference TRBV19 and TRBJ1-2 provide the parts outside the CDR3, is DGGITQSPKYLFRKEGQNVTLSCEQNLNHDAMYWYRQDPGQGLRLIYYSQIVNDFQKGDIAEGYSVSREKKESFPLTVTSAQKNPTAFYLCASSISSYYGYTFGSGTRLTVV.

Points on this clone: Additional DNA sequences in this sample encode the identical CDR3. V usage is TRBV20-1 and J usage is TRBJ1-4; TRBD1 matches at 8 bases. CDR3 length: 11 amino acids. The V and J ends lost 6 bases and 8 bases, in that order; junction bases with no gene match: 2. Germline V lookup: CDR1 DFQATT, CDR2 SNEGSKA (reference sequence). Here the CDR3 DNA reads TGCAGTGCCAGACAGGGGGAAAAACTGTTTTTT. This sequence encodes CSARQGEKLFF.

This chain links TRBV4-1 with TRBJ1-1; weak D call: TRBD1 (6 bases). Trimming took off 2 bases at V and 6 bases at J, with 16 bases between the two ends. There are 15 residues in the CDR3. Germline assignment: CDR1 MGHRA and CDR2 YSYEKL. The CDR3 bases are TGCGCCAGCAGCCAACCAACGACAGGAGAGGCTGAAGCTTTCTTT. It yields the protein CASSQPTTGEAEAFF.

This clone has a single count. The rearrangement links TRBV5-6 to TRBJ1-4; 7 bases are shared with TRBD1. The CDR3 is 14 amino acids. CDR1 is SGHDT and CDR2 is YYEEEE in the germline V gene. The ends lost 3 bases at V and 3 bases at J; junction bases unmatched: 2. The CDR3 DNA is TGTGCCAGCAGCTCGGGACAGCCTAATGAAAAACTGTTTTTT. Its translation: CASSSGQPNEKLFF.

A few counts support this clone. The chain links TRBV14 to TRBJ2-5; possible D gene TRBD2, 6 bases. This CDR3 region has 13 residues. Germline values: CDR1 SGHDN, CDR2 FVKESK. Trimming removed 1 base from V and 5 bases from J, with 8 bases in between. CDR3 amino acids: CASSQGGGETQYF. The CDR3 DNA reads TGTGCCAGCAGCCAAGGAGGAGGGGAGACCCAGTACTTC.

The rearrangement joins TRBV5-6 to TRBJ1-6; possible D gene TRBD1, 5 bases. CDR3 length equals 16 residues. CDR1 SGHDT and CDR2 YYEEEE come from the germline V gene. Trimming pared 2 bases from V and 7 bases from J, leaving 16 bases between. DNA for the CDR3: TGTGCCAGCAGCTTCAGGGCCCGTTGGGGAAATTCACCCCTCCACTTT. Its translation is CASSFRARWGNSPLHF.

The V and J genes are TRBV2 and TRBJ2-1, with 7 bases lining up with TRBD1. This CDR3 is 14 amino acids long. Germline V gene sequence: CDR1 SNHLY, CDR2 FYNNEI. J lost 3 bases, V lost 6 bases, and 5 bases had no gene match. The chain's CDR3 is CASRIRDSYNEQFF. DNA for the CDR3: TGTGCCAGCAGGATCCGGGACAGCTACAATGAGCAGTTCTTC. Full variable domain (rest looked up from reference TRBV2 and TRBJ2-1): EPEVTQTPSHQVTQMGQEVILRCVPISNHLYFYWYRQILGQKVEFLVSFYNNEISEKSEIFDDQFSVERPDGSNFTLKIRSTKLEDSAMYFCASRIRDSYNEQFFGPGTRLTVL.

The chain joins TRBV7-9 to TRBJ2-2; D is possibly TRBD2 (6 bases). CDR3 length equals 13 residues. Deletions cut 2 bases from V and 7 bases from J, with 8 bases between. CDR1 and CDR2 from the germline V gene are SEHNR and FQNEAQ (reference sequence). CDR3 in DNA: TGTGCCAGCAGCTTATGGAGGGTCGGGGAGCTGTTTTTT. Translating it yields CASSLWRVGELFF.